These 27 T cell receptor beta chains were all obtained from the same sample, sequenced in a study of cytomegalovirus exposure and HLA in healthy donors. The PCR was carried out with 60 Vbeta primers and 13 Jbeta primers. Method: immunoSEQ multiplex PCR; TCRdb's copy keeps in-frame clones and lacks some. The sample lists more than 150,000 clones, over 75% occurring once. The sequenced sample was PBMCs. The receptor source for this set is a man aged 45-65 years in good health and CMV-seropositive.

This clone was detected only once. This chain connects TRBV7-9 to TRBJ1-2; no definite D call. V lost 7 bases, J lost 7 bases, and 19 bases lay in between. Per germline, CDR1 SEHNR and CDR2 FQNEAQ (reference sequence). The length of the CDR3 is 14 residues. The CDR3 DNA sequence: TGTGCCAGCACCCCATCAGGCCTCGAAGGTGGCTACACCTTC. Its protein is CASTPSGLEGGYTF.

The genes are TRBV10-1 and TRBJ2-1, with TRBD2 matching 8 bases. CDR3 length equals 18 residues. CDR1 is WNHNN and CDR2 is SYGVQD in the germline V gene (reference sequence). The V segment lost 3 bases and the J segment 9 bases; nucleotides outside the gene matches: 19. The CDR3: CASSDGTTFTGGHGEQFF. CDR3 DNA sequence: TGCGCCAGCAGTGACGGGACAACCTTTACGGGGGGGCACGGTGAGCAGTTCTTC.

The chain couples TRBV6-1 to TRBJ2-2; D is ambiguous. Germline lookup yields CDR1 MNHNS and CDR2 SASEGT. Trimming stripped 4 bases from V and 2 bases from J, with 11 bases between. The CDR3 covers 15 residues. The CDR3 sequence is CASSGASANTGELFF. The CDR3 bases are TGTGCCAGCAGTGGTGCCAGCGCTAACACCGGGGAGCTGTTTTTT.

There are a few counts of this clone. For the CDR3, the DNA is TGTGCCAGCAGTCCGGACAGGGGGCCGTATGGCTACACCTTC. Protein: CASSPDRGPYGYTF. The V call is TRBV27, the J call TRBJ1-2; 11 nucleotides line up with TRBD1. Per germline, CDR1 MNHEY and CDR2 SMNVEV (reference sequence). V dropped 5 bases and J dropped 5; count of bases not matched to a gene: 4. The CDR3 consists of 14 residues.

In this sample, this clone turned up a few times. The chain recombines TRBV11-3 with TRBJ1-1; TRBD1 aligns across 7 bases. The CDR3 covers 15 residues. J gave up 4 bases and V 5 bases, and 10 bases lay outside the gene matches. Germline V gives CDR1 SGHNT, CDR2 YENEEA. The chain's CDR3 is CASSVLQGRSTEAFF. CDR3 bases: TGTGCCAGCAGCGTCCTACAGGGGCGGTCCACTGAAGCTTTCTTT.

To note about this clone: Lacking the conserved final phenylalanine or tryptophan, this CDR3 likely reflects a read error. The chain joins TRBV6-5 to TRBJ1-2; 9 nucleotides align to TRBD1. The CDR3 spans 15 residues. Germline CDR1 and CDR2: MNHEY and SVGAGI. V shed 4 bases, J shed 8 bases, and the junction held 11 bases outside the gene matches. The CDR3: CASSSAGTGFGGYTL. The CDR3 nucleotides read TGTGCCAGCAGTTCGGCCGGGACAGGGTTTGGAGGCTACACCCTC.

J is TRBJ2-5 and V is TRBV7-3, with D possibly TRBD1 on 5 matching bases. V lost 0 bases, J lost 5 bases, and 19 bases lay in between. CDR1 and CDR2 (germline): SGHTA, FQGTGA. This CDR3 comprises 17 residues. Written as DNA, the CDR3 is TGTGCCAGCAGCTTAACGGGCCCCAGGGCATTAGGGGAGACCCAGTACTTC. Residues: CASSLTGPRALGETQYF.

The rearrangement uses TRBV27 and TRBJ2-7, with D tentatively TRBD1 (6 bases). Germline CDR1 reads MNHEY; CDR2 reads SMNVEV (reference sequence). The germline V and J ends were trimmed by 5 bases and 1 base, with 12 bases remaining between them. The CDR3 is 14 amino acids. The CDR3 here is CASSPNGQSYEQYV. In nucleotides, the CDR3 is TGTGCCAGCAGTCCCAATGGACAGTCCTACGAGCAGTACGTC.

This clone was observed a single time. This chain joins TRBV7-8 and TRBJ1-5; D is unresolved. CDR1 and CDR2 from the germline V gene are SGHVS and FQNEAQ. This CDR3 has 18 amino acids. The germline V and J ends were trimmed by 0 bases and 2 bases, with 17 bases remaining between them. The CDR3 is CASSLAGRGDSGNQPQHF. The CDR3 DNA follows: TGTGCCAGCAGCTTAGCCGGACGGGGTGATAGTGGCAATCAGCCCCAGCATTTT. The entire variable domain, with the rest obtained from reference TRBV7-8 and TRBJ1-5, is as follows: GAGVSQSPRYKVAKRGQDVALRCDPISGHVSLFWYQQALGQGPEFLTYFQNEAQLDKSGLPSDRFFAERPEGSVSTLKIQRTQQEDSAVYLCASSLAGRGDSGNQPQHFGDGTRLSIL.

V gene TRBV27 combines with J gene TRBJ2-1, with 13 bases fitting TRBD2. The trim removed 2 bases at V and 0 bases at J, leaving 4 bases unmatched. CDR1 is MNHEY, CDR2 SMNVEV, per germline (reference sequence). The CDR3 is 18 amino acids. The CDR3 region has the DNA TGTGCCAGCAGTTTAACGGGACTAGCGGGGAGCTCCTACAATGAGCAGTTCTTC. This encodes CASSLTGLAGSSYNEQFF.

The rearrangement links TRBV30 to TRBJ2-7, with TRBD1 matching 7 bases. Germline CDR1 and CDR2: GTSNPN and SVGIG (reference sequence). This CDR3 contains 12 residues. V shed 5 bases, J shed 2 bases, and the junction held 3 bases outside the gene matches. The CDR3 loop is CAWSTGTYEQYF. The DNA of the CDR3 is TGTGCCTGGTCGACAGGGACCTACGAGCAGTACTTC.

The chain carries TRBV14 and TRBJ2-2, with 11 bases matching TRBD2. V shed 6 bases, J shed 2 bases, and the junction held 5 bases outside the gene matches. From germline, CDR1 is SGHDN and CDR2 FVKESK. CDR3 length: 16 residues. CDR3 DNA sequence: TGTGCCAGCAGGAAGACTAGCGGGGTTAACACCGGGGAGCTGTTTTTT. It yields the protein CASRKTSGVNTGELFF.

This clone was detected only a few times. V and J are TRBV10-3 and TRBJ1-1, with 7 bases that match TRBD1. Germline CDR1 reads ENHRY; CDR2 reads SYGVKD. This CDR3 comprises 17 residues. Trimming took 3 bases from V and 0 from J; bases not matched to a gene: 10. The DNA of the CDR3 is TGTGCCATCAGTGATCGACAGGGCGGCTTTGTGAACACTGAAGCTTTCTTT. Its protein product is CAISDRQGGFVNTEAFF.

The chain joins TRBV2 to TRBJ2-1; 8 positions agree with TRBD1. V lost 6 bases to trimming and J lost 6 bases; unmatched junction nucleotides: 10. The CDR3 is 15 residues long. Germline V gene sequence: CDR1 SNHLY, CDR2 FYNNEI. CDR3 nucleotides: TGTGCCAGCAGGTACAGGGGGTTAGGGGCCAATGAGCAGTTCTTC. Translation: CASRYRGLGANEQFF. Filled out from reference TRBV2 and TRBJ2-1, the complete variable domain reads EPEVTQTPSHQVTQMGQEVILRCVPISNHLYFYWYRQILGQKVEFLVSFYNNEISEKSEIFDDQFSVERPDGSNFTLKIRSTKLEDSAMYFCASRYRGLGANEQFFGPGTRLTVL.

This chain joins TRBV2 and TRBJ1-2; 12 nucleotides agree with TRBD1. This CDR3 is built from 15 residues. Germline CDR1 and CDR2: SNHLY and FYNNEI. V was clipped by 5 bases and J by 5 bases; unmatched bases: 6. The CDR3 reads CASSLGTGGGYGYTF. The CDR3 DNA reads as TGTGCCAGCAGTCTGGGGACAGGGGGCGGTTATGGCTACACCTTC.

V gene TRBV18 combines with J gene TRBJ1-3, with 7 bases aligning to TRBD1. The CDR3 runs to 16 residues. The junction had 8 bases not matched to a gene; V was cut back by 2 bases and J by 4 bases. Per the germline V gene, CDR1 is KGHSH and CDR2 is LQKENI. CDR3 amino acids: CASSPFSDRPGNTIYF. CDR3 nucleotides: TGTGCCAGCTCACCATTCTCGGACAGGCCCGGAAACACCATATATTTT. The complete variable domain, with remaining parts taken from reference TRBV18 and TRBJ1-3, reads NAGVMQNPRHLVRRRGQEARLRCSPMKGHSHVYWYRQLPEEGLKFMVYLQKENIIDESGMPKERFSAEFPKEGPSILRIQQVVRGDSAAYFCASSPFSDRPGNTIYFGEGSWLTVV.

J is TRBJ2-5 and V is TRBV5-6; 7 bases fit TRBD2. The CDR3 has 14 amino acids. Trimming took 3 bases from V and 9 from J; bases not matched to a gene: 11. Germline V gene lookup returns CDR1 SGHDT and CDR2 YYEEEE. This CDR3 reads CASSSWSAGHSQYF. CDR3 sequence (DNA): TGTGCCAGCAGCTCTTGGTCAGCGGGGCATTCCCAGTACTTC.

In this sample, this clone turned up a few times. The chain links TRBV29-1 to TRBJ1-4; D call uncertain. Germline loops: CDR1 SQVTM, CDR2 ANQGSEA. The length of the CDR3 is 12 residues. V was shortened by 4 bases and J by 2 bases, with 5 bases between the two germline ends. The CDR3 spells CSVAVTNEKLFF. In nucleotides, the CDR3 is TGCAGCGTTGCTGTCACTAATGAAAAACTGTTTTTT.

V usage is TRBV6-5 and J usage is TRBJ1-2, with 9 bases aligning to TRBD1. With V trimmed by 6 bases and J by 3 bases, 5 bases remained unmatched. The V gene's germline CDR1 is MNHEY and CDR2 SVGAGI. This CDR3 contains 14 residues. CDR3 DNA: TGTGCCAGCAGCATGACAGGGGGACACTATGGCTACACCTTC. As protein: CASSMTGGHYGYTF.

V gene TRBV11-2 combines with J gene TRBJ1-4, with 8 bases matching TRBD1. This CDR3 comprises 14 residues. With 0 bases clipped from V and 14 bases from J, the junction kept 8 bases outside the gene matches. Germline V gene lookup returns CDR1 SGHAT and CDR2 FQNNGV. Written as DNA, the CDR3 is TGTGCCAGCAGCTTAGACGCTACCCACAGGGGGCTGTTTTTT. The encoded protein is CASSLDATHRGLFF. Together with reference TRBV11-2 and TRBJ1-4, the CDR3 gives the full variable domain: EAGVAQSPRYKIIEKRQSVAFWCNPISGHATLYWYQQILGQGPKLLIQFQNNGVVDDSQLPKDRFSAERLKGVDSTLKIQPAKLEDSAVYLCASSLDATHRGLFFGSGTQLSVL.

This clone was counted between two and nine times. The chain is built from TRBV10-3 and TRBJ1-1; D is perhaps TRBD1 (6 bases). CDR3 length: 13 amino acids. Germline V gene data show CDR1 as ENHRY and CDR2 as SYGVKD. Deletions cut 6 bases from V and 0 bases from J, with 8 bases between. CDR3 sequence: CAIRRDMNTEAFF. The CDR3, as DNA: TGTGCCATCAGAAGGGACATGAACACTGAAGCTTTCTTT.

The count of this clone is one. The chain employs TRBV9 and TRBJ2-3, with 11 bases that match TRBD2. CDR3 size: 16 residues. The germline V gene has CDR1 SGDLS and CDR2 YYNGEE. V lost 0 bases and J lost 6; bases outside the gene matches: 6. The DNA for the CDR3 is TGTGCCAGCAGCGTAGGTAGCGGGGGGGCAAGTGATACGCAGTATTTT. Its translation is CASSVGSGGASDTQYF.

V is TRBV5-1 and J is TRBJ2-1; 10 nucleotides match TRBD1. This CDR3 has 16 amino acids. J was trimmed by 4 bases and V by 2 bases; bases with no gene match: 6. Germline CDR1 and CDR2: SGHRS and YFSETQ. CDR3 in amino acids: CASSFADRGLYNEQFF. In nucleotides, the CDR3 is TGCGCCAGCAGCTTCGCAGACAGGGGGCTTTACAATGAGCAGTTCTTC.

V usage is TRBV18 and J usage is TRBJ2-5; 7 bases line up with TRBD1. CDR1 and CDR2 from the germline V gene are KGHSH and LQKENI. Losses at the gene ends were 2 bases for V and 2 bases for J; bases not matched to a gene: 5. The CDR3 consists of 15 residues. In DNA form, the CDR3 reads TGTGCCAGCTCACCAAGGACAGGAAAACAAGAGACCCAGTACTTC. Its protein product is CASSPRTGKQETQYF.

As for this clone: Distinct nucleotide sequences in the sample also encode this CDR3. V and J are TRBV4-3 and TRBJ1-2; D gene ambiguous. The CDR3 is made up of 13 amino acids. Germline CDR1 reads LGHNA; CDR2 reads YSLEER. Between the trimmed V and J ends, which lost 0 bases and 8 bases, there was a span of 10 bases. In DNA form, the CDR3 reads TGCGCCAGCAGCCAAGAACGCGGATCGGGCTACACCTTC. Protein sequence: CASSQERGSGYTF.

The CDR3 sequence is CASSQDSARGSGNTIYF. CDR3 nucleotides: TGCGCCAGCAGCCAAGATTCGGCCAGGGGCTCTGGAAACACCATATATTTT. The chain has TRBV4-1 and TRBJ1-3, with D possibly matching TRBD1 (6 bases). This CDR3 has 17 amino acids. Trimming removed 0 bases from V and 0 bases from J, with 12 bases in between. Germline lookup yields CDR1 MGHRA and CDR2 YSYEKL.

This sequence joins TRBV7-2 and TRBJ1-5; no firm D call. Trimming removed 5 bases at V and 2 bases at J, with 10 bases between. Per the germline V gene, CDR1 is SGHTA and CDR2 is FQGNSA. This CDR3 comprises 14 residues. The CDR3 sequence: CASSPTLGNQPQHF. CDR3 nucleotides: TGTGCCAGCAGCCCTACCCTGGGCAATCAGCCCCAGCATTTT.